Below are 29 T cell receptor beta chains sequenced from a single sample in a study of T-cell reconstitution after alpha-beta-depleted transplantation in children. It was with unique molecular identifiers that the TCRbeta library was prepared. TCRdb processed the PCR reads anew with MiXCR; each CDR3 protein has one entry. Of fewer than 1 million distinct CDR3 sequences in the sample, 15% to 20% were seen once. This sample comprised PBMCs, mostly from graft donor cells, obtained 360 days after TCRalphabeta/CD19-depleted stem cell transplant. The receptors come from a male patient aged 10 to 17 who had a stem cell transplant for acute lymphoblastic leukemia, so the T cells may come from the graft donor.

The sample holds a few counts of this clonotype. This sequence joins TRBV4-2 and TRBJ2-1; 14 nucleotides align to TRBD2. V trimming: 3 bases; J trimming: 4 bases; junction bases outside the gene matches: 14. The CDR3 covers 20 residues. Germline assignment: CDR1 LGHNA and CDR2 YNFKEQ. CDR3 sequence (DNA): TGTGCCAGCAGCCAGGCCTCCGGGACTAGCGGGAGTGGGAGGTACAATGAGCAGTTCTTC. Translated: CASSQASGTSGSGRYNEQFF.

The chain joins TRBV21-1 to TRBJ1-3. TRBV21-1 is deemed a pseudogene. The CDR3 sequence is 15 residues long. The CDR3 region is CASSTRGFSGNTIYF. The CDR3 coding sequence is TGTGCCAGCAGCACGCGGGGATTCTCTGGAAACACCATATATTTT.

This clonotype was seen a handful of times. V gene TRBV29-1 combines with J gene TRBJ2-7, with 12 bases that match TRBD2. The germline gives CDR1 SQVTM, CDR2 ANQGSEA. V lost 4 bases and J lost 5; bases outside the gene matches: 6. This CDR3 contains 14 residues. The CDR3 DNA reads TGCAGCGTTGTCCGGACTAGCGGGACCCACGAGCAGTACTTC. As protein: CSVVRTSGTHEQYF.

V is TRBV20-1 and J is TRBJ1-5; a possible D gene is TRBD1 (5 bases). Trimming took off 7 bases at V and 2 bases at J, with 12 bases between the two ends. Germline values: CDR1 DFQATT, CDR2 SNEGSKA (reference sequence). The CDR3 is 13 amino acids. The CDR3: CSGTLGGNQPQHF. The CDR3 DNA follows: TGCAGTGGGACCCTGGGGGGCAATCAGCCCCAGCATTTT.

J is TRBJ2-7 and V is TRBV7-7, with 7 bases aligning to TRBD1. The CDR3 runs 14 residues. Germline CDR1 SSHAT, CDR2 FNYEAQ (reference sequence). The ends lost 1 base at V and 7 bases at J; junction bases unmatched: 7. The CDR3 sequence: CASSLEGALGEQYF. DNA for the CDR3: TGTGCCAGCAGCTTAGAGGGGGCCCTGGGGGAGCAGTACTTC.

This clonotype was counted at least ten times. The CDR3 spells CASSQYSVLFF. Here the CDR3 DNA reads TGTGCCAGCAGCCAATACTCGGTTCTGTTTTTT. This chain links TRBV3-1 with TRBJ2-2, with D unclear. The CDR3 runs 11 residues. V gave up 2 bases and J gave up 14 bases, with 9 bases separating them. CDR1 LGHDT and CDR2 YNNKEL come from the germline V gene (reference sequence).

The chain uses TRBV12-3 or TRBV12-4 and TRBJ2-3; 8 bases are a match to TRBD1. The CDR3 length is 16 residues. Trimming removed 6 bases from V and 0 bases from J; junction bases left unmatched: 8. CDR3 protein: CASSPQGAVSTDTQYF. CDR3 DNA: TGTGCCAGCAGCCCCCAGGGGGCGGTAAGCACAGATACGCAGTATTTT.

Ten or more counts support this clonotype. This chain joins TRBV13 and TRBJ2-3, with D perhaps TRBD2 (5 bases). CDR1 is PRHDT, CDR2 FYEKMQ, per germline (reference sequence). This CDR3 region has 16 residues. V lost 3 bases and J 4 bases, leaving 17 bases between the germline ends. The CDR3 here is CASSLASGWESDTQYF. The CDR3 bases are TGTGCCAGCAGCTTGGCCTCAGGCTGGGAGTCAGATACGCAGTATTTT.

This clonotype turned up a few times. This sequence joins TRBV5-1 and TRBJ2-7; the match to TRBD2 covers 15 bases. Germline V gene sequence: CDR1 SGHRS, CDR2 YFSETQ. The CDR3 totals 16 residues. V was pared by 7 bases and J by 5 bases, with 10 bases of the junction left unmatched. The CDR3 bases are TGCGCCAGCCAACCCGGGACTAGCGGGAGGACCCACGAGCAGTACTTC. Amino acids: CASQPGTSGRTHEQYF.

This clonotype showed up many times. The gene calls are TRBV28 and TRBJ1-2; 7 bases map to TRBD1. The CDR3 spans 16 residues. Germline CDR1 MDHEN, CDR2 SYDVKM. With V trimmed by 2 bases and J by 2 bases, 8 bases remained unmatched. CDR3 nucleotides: TGTGCCAGCAGTTTAGTCAGGGGGTCCCCAAACTATGGCTACACCTTC. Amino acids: CASSLVRGSPNYGYTF.

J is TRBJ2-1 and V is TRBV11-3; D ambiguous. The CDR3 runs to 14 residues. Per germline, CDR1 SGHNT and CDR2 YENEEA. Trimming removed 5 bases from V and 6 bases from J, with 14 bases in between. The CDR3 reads CASSAGLETNEQFF. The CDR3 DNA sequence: TGTGCCAGCAGCGCAGGTCTGGAGACCAATGAGCAGTTCTTC.

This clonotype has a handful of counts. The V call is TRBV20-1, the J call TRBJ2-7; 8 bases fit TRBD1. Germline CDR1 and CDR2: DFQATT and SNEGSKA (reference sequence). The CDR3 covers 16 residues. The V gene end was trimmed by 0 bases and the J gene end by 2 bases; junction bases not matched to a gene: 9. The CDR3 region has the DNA TGCAGTGCTAGAGATACCGGGACAGGACTCCCCTACGAGCAGTACTTC. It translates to CSARDTGTGLPYEQYF.

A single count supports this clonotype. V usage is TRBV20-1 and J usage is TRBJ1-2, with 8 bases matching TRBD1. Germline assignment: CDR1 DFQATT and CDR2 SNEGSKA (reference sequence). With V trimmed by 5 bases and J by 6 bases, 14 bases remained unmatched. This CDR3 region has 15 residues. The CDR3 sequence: CSASRTGSKGDGYTF. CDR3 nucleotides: TGCAGTGCTTCACGGACAGGGAGTAAGGGGGATGGCTACACCTTC.

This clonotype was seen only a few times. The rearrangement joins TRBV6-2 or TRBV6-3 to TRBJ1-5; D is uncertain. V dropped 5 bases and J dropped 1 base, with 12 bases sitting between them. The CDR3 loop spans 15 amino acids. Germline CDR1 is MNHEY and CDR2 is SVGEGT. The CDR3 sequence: CASSRGWMSNQPQHF. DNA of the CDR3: TGTGCCAGCAGTCGAGGGTGGATGAGCAATCAGCCCCAGCATTTT.

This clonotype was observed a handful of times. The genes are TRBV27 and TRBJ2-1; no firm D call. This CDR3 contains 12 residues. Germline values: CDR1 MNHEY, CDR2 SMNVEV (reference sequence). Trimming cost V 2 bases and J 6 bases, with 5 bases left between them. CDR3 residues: CASSLNTNEQFF. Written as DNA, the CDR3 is TGTGCCAGCAGTTTAAATACCAATGAGCAGTTCTTC.

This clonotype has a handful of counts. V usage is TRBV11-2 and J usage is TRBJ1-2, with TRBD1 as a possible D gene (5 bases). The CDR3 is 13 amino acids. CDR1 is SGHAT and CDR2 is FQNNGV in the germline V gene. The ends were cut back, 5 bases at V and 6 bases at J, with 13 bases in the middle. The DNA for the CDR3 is TGTGCCAGCAGCCACCAGGGAGGGGATGGCTACACCTTC. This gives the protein CASSHQGGDGYTF.

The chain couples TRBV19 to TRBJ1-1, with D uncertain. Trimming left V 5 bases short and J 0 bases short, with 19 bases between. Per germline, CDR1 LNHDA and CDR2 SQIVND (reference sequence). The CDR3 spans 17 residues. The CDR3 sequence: CASSRSVRARMNTEAFF. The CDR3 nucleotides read TGTGCCAGTAGTCGGTCGGTGAGGGCGAGGATGAACACTGAAGCTTTCTTT.

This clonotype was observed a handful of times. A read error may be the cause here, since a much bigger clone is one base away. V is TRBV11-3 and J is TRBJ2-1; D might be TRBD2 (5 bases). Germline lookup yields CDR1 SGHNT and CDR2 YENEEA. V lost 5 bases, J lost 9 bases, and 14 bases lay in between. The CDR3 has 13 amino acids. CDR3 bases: TGTGCCAGCAGCCCCCAGCGGAACAGTGAGCAGTTCTTC. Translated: CASSPQRNSEQFF.

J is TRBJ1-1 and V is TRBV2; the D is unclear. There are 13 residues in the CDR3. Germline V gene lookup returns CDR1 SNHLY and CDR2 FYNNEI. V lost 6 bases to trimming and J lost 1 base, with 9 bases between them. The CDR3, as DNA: TGTGCCAGCAGGGGAATCTGGAACACTGAAGCTTTCTTT. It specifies CASRGIWNTEAFF.

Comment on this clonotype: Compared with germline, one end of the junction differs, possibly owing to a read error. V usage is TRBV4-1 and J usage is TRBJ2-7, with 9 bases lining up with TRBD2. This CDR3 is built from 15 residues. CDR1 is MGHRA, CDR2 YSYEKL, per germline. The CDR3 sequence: CASTQNSGSFYEQYF. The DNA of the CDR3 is TGCGCCAGCACCCAAAATAGCGGGAGTTTCTACGAGCAGTACTTC.

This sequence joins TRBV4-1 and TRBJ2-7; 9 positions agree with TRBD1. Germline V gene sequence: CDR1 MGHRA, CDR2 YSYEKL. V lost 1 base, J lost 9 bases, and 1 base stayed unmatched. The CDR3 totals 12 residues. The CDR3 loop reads CASSQVTGGQYF. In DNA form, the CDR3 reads TGCGCCAGCAGCCAAGTGACAGGGGGGCAGTACTTC.

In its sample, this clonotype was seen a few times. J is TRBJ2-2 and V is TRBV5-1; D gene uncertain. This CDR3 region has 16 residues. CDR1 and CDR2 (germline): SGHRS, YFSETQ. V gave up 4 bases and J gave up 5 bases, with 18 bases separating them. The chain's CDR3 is CASSAQTLIATGELFF. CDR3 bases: TGCGCCAGCAGCGCCCAGACCTTAATCGCTACCGGGGAGCTGTTTTTT.

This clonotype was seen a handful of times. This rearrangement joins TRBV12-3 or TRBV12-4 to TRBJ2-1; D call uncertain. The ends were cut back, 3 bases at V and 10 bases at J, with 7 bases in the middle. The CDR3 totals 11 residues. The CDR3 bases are TGTGCCAGCAGTTTCTTGCAGGAGCAGTTCTTC. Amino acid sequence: CASSFLQEQFF.

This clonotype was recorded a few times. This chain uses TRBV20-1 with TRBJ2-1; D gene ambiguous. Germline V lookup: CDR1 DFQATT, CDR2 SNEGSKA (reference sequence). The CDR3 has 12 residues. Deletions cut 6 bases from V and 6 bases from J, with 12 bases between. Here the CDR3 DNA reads TGCAGTGCCTCGAAGACGCTCAATGAGCAGTTCTTC. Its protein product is CSASKTLNEQFF.

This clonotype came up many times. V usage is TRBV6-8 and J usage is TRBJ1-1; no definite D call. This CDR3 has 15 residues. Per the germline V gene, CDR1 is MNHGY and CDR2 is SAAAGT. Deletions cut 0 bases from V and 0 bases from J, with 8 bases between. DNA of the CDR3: TGTGCCAGCAGTTACTCGGGTAACTTGAACACTGAAGCTTTCTTT. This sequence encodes CASSYSGNLNTEAFF.

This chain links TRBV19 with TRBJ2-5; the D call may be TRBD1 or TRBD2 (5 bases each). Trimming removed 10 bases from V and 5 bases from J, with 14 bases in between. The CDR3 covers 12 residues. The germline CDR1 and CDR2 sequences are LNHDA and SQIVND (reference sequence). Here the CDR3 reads CATRDGHETQYF. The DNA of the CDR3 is TGTGCCACCCGGGACGGGCATGAGACCCAGTACTTC. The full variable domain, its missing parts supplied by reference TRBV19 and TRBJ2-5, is DGGITQSPKYLFRKEGQNVTLSCEQNLNHDAMYWYRQDPGQGLRLIYYSQIVNDFQKGDIAEGYSVSREKKESFPLTVTSAQKNPTAFYLCATRDGHETQYFGPGTRLLVL.

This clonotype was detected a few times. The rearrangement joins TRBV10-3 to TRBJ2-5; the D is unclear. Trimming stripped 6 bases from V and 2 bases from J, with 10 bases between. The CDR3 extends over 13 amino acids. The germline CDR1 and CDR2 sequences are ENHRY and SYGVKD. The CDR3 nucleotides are TGTGCCATCAGCCCCCGCGATCAAGAGACCCAGTACTTC. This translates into CAISPRDQETQYF.

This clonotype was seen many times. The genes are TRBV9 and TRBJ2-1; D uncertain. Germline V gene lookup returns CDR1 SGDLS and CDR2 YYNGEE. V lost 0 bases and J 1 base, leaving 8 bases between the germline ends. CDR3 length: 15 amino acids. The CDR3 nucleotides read TGTGCCAGCAGCGTAGGGAGTGCGTCCTACAATGAGCAGTTCTTC. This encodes CASSVGSASYNEQFF.

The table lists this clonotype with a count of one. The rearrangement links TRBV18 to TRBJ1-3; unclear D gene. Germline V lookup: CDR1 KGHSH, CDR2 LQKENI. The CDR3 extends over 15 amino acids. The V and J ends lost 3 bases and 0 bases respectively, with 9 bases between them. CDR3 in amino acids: CASSPSVLSGNTIYF. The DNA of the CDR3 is TGTGCCAGCTCACCTTCAGTCCTCTCTGGAAACACCATATATTTT.